Each of the 20 T cell receptor beta chains below was sequenced from the same sample in a study of spatial heterogeneity in lung cancer. Via MiXCR, TCRdb re-called the 5' RACE reads, giving one row per CDR3 protein. The repertoire includes about 11,000 distinct CDR3 sequences, more than 4% of them detected once, and roughly 12% sits in the top ten. Antigen specificity for these receptors is unknown. Findings of the study overall: Counts of expanded alpha and beta TCRs within tumors tracked the tumor nonsynonymous mutation count.

Time point defined: sample taken at primary tumor resection. This material consisted of lung tumor tissue, taken at surgery. The receptors here all came from a male donor with early-stage non-small cell lung cancer.

This clonotype was seen many times. This beta chain is off target for a library built for alpha chains, so its abundance means little. The chain employs TRBV20-1 and TRBJ2-1; D not resolved. The V gene's germline CDR1 is DFQATT and CDR2 SNEGSKA (reference sequence). The V gene lost 1 base and the J gene lost 0 bases, with 16 bases spanning the gap. The CDR3 extends over 17 amino acids. CDR3 nucleotides: TGCAGTGCTAGAGCCCCCACTGCTCTGAGCTCCTACAATGAGCAGTTCTTC. Encoded protein: CSARAPTALSSYNEQFF.

This clonotype rates as medium-sized. Within a library made for alpha chains, this beta chain is off target, and its count is uninformative. The rearrangement uses TRBV5-1 and TRBJ2-5; TRBD2 is a possible D gene (6 bases). Trimming left V 5 bases short and J 2 bases short, with 13 bases between. CDR1 SGHRS and CDR2 YFSETQ come from the germline V gene. The CDR3 covers 14 residues. The CDR3 reads CASRRDLEQETQYF. The CDR3 region has the DNA TGCGCCAGCAGAAGGGACTTAGAACAAGAGACCCAGTACTTC.

This clonotype has at least ten counts. Since the library was made to target alpha chains, this beta chain is a stray read and its abundance is not meaningful. The J gene is TRBJ2-7, the V gene TRBV5-6; D gene ambiguous. Trimming pared 3 bases from V and 2 bases from J, leaving 3 bases between. Germline CDR1 and CDR2: SGHDT and YYEEEE. The CDR3 extends over 11 amino acids. This CDR3 is CASSSTYEQYF. In DNA, the CDR3 is TGTGCCAGCAGCTCAACCTACGAGCAGTACTTC.

In this sample, this clonotype turned up many times. The library was built for alpha chains, so this beta chain is an off-target read and its size means little. The J gene is TRBJ1-4, the V gene TRBV7-9; 8 nucleotides agree with TRBD1. Losses at the gene ends were 3 bases for V and 8 bases for J; bases not matched to a gene: 8. This CDR3 region has 15 residues. CDR1 is SEHNR and CDR2 is FQNEAQ in the germline V gene (reference sequence). CDR3 nucleotide sequence: TGTGCCAGCAGCTTTGGGGACAGGTTAAACGAAAAACTGTTTTTT. It is translated as CASSFGDRLNEKLFF.

In its sample, this clonotype was seen a few times. In a library made to pick up alpha chains, this beta chain is a stray read with a size that means little. The chain uses TRBV20-1 and TRBJ1-3; D is undetermined. The CDR3 is 14 amino acids. The germline V gene encodes CDR1 DFQATT and CDR2 SNEGSKA (reference sequence). V lost 3 bases and J 4 bases, leaving 13 bases between the germline ends. CDR3 coding DNA: TGCAGTGCTAGTTTGGCCAGGTGGGGAAACACCATATATTTT. Its protein is CSASLARWGNTIYF.

On this clonotype: This beta chain was picked up by a library intended for alpha chains and is off target, so its count carries little meaning. The chain carries TRBV29-1 and TRBJ1-1, with D possibly being TRBD1 (5 bases). This CDR3 spans 12 amino acids. Germline V gene sequence: CDR1 SQVTM, CDR2 ANQGSEA. V dropped 4 bases and J dropped 3 bases, with 9 bases sitting between them. The CDR3 spells CSVADRDTEAFF. DNA of the CDR3: TGCAGCGTTGCCGACAGAGACACTGAAGCTTTCTTT.

This clonotype occurred many times. Because the library targeted alpha chains, this beta chain is an off-target read whose size means little. The chain combines TRBV6-6 with TRBJ2-7, with no clear D. CDR1 MNHNY and CDR2 SVGAGI come from the germline V gene (reference sequence). The V gene lost 8 bases and the J gene lost 7 bases, with 18 bases spanning the gap. The CDR3 spans 13 residues. The CDR3, as DNA: TGTGCCAGCTTCCCCCGAAAGCATGGGGAGCAGTACTTC. Residues: CASFPRKHGEQYF.

A remark on this clonotype: A library prepared for alpha chains yielded this beta chain as an off-target read; its size is of little meaning. V is TRBV7-2 and J is TRBJ2-3; 8 bases agree with TRBD2. This CDR3 spans 16 amino acids. The trim removed 1 base at V and 2 bases at J, leaving 5 bases unmatched. The germline gives CDR1 SGHTA, CDR2 FQGNSA. The CDR3 region has the DNA TGTGCCAGCAGCTTAGGGTCGGGACTAGACACAGATACGCAGTATTTT. Residues: CASSLGSGLDTDTQYF.

This clonotype was observed many times. This beta chain is off target for a library built for alpha chains, so its abundance means little. The rearrangement joins TRBV20-1 to TRBJ1-2; TRBD1 matches at 7 bases. J was trimmed by 5 bases and V by 0 bases; bases with no gene match: 3. Germline CDR1 is DFQATT and CDR2 is SNEGSKA (reference sequence). The CDR3 is 13 residues long. The chain's CDR3 is CSARDTGDYGYTF. CDR3 DNA sequence: TGCAGTGCTAGAGACACAGGGGATTATGGCTACACCTTC.

This clonotype came up many times. This beta chain was picked up by a library intended for alpha chains and is off target, so its count carries little meaning. J is TRBJ2-5 and V is TRBV14; possible D gene TRBD2, 6 bases. The CDR3 runs 14 residues. Germline assignment: CDR1 SGHDN and CDR2 FVKESK. Trimming took 6 bases from V and 8 from J, leaving 19 bases between them. DNA of the CDR3: TGTGCCAGCAGTCAAAGGAGGGCGAGCAGAACCCAGTACTTC. It translates to CASSQRRASRTQYF.

On this clonotype itself: This beta chain was picked up by a library intended for alpha chains and is off target, so its count carries little meaning. The CDR3 here is CASSLVRADEQFF. CDR3 bases: TGTGCCAGCAGCTTAGTGAGGGCGGATGAGCAGTTCTTC. V usage is TRBV11-1 and J usage is TRBJ2-1; D might be TRBD2 (5 bases). The germline V gene encodes CDR1 SGHAT and CDR2 FQDESV (reference sequence). The CDR3 contains 13 residues. V shed 1 base and J shed 8 bases, with 9 bases lying between them.

Many counts were recorded for this clonotype. The library was prepared for alpha chains; this beta chain is a stray read, so its frequency means little. This chain links TRBV28 with TRBJ2-7, with D unclear. Trimming took off 6 bases at V and 4 bases at J, with 19 bases between the two ends. The CDR3 runs to 15 residues. CDR1 and CDR2 (germline): MDHEN, SYDVKM. The CDR3 DNA is TGTGCCAGCAGGTCCGACATTACACTCTCTTACGAGCAGTACTTC. It codes for CASRSDITLSYEQYF.

By share, this clonotype counts as medium-sized. This beta chain turned up in a library designed for alpha chains; as an off-target read, its abundance says little. The chain has TRBV11-2 and TRBJ1-1; D gene ambiguous. V was pared by 4 bases and J by 1 base, with 4 bases between. This CDR3 spans 12 amino acids. From germline, CDR1 is SGHAT and CDR2 FQNNGV. In DNA, the CDR3 is TGTGCCAGCAGCTCCGGGAACACTGAAGCTTTCTTT. This sequence encodes CASSSGNTEAFF.

In its sample, this clonotype was seen many times. This beta chain came through as a stray read in a library set up for alpha chains, and its size says little. The chain's CDR3 is CASSFRTSVAGELFF. CDR3 nucleotide sequence: TGTGCCAGCAGCTTTAGGACTAGCGTAGCCGGGGAGCTGTTTTTT. The chain is built from TRBV5-6 and TRBJ2-2; 9 bases fit TRBD2. The germline gives CDR1 SGHDT, CDR2 YYEEEE. The V and J ends lost 2 bases and 6 bases, in that order; junction bases with no gene match: 5. The CDR3 runs 15 residues.

At least ten counts were recorded for this clonotype. This beta chain turned up in a library designed for alpha chains; as an off-target read, its abundance says little. This rearrangement joins TRBV5-6 to TRBJ1-1, with 7 bases identical to TRBD1. J gave up 5 bases and V 0 bases, and 13 bases lay outside the gene matches. This CDR3 is 17 amino acids long. The V gene's germline CDR1 is SGHDT and CDR2 YYEEEE. The CDR3: CASSLAGYRGLFTEAFF. CDR3 nucleotides: TGTGCCAGCAGCTTGGCCGGGTATAGGGGGCTGTTTACTGAAGCTTTCTTT.

This clonotype was found many times. The size of this beta chain means little, since it is a stray read in a library made for alpha chains. The V call is TRBV20-1, the J call TRBJ2-1; tentative D call: TRBD2 (6 bases). Germline V gene sequence: CDR1 DFQATT, CDR2 SNEGSKA (reference sequence). The CDR3 is made up of 16 amino acids. V dropped 2 bases and J dropped 0 bases, with 14 bases sitting between them. The CDR3 DNA reads as TGCAGTGCTAGAAGGTCATTTAGCGGCTCCTACAATGAGCAGTTCTTC. Translation gives CSARRSFSGSYNEQFF.

This clonotype appeared many times. This beta chain is an unintended read in a library built for alpha chains; its size means little. This sequence joins TRBV7-9 and TRBJ1-5, with D unclear. The CDR3 sequence is 16 residues long. V lost 5 bases to trimming and J lost 2 bases, with 16 bases between them. From germline, CDR1 is SEHNR and CDR2 FQNEAQ (reference sequence). This CDR3 reads CASSLLGPLGNQPQHF. The CDR3 DNA follows: TGTGCCAGCAGCCTTCTTGGGCCTCTAGGCAATCAGCCCCAGCATTTT.

By sample fraction, this clonotype is medium-sized. As an off-target read in a library built for alpha chains, this beta chain has a frequency of little significance. CDR3 protein: CAISRPGLAANNEQFF. The CDR3 bases are TGTGCCATCAGTAGACCGGGACTAGCGGCCAACAATGAGCAGTTCTTC. The chain combines TRBV10-3 with TRBJ2-1; TRBD2 matches 11 bases. With V trimmed by 5 bases and J by 5 bases, 8 bases remained unmatched. The CDR3 runs 16 residues. From germline, CDR1 is ENHRY and CDR2 SYGVKD.

This clonotype has a handful of counts. This beta chain represents an off-target read in a library built for alpha chains; its size is of limited meaning. The rearrangement links TRBV27 to TRBJ1-2, with TRBD1 matching 8 bases. CDR3 size: 17 residues. Germline loops: CDR1 MNHEY, CDR2 SMNVEV (reference sequence). Trimming took 2 bases from V and 1 from J; bases not matched to a gene: 9. The CDR3: CASSLRQGARVNYGYTF. CDR3 sequence (DNA): TGTGCCAGCAGTTTACGGCAGGGGGCCAGAGTTAACTATGGCTACACCTTC.

This clonotype is deemed medium-sized. The size of this beta chain means little, since it is a stray read in a library made for alpha chains. This chain uses TRBV10-3 with TRBJ2-3; 7 bases agree with TRBD1. The CDR3 extends over 17 amino acids. CDR1 is ENHRY, CDR2 SYGVKD, per germline. V shed 3 bases and J 0 bases; nucleotides not matched to a gene: 9. The CDR3: CAISDGFGQASTDTQYF. The CDR3 region has the DNA TGTGCCATCAGTGACGGGTTCGGACAGGCCAGCACAGATACGCAGTATTTT.